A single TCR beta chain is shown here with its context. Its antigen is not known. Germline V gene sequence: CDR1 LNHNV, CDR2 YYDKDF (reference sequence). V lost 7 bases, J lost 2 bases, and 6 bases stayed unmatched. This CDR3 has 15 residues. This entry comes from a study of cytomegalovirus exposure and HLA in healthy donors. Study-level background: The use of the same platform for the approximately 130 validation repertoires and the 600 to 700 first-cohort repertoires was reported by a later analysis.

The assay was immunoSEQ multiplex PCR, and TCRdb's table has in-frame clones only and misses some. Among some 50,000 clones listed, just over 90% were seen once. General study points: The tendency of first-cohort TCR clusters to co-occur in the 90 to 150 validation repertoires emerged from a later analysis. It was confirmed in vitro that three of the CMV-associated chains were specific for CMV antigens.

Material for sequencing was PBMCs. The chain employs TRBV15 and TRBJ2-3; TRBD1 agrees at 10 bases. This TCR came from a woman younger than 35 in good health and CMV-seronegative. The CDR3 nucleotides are TGTGCCACCACTCCCGGGACAGGGGCCACAGATACGCAGTATTTT. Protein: CATTPGTGATDTQYF.